Listed below are T cell receptor beta chains from one sample, sequenced in a study of read filtering for tumor transcriptome and immune sequencing. TCRdb reanalysed the reads using MiXCR and keeps one entry per CDR3 protein. The sample holds around 130,000 distinct CDR3 sequences, roughly an eighth seen once. The material sequenced was a population of CD138-negative cells sorted from bone marrow. All receptors derive from a donor at least 40 years old with multiple myeloma. Both conserved end residues are part of each CDR3. Fields, in order: CDR3 length, V gene, D gene, J gene, clone size, CDR3 DNA, CDR3 protein. A D gene is named only where the DNA matches it firmly. Size is omitted from some rows. Given values are once, few, many or a class for expanded clones.

15	TRBV7-7	.	TRBJ2-7	many	TGTGCCAGCAGCCCTATTGACGCGTCCCGGGGCGAGCAGTACTTC	CASSPIDASRGEQYF
15	TRBV27	.	TRBJ2-1	few	TGTGCCAGCAGTCACTCTCCGGGACTGAACAATGAGCAGTTCTTC	CASSHSPGLNNEQFF
11	TRBV12-3/TRBV12-4	.	TRBJ2-7	many	TGTGCCAGCAGCCAGAGATACGAGCAGTACTTC	CASSQRYEQYF
15	TRBV12-3/TRBV12-4	.	TRBJ2-3	many	TGTGCCAGCCTGGATAGGAACAGGGACGCGGATACGCAGTATTTT	CASLDRNRDADTQYF
15	TRBV29-1	.	TRBJ1-1	many	TGCAGCGTTGGGGGAGAGGGGGGTAGAAGTACTGAAGCTTTCTTT	CSVGGEGGRSTEAFF
15	TRBV5-4	.	TRBJ1-1	.	TGTGCCAGCAGCTTGGGTGGTCGGGGGGGCACTGAAGCTTTCTTT	CASSLGGRGGTEAFF
13	TRBV20-1	TRBD1	TRBJ2-2	many	TGCAGTGCAACCGACAGGGTCACCGGGGAGCTGTTTTTT	CSATDRVTGELFF
15	TRBV7-2	.	TRBJ1-5	many	TGTGCCAGCAGCTCATTTCCCCGGTCCGACCAGCCCCAGCATTTT	CASSSFPRSDQPQHF
15	TRBV11-2	.	TRBJ2-5	many	TGTGCCAGCATGTTCTCAGGACGGGGCCAAGAGACCCAGTACTTC	CASMFSGRGQETQYF
16	TRBV7-9	.	TRBJ1-5	.	.	CASSLGVGPGNQPQRF
14	TRBV7-9	TRBD2	TRBJ2-7	many	TGTGCCAGCAGCTCCGGGACTAGCGGACGCGAGCAGTACTTC	CASSSGTSGREQYF
15	TRBV20-1	.	TRBJ2-3	many	TGCAGTGCCTCCCCCACGGCTCCTAGCACAGATACGCAGTATTTT	CSASPTAPSTDTQYF
15	TRBV6-6	.	TRBJ1-1	few	TGTGCCAGCAGTTACTCAGCCGGACGGGCCACTGAAGCTTTCTTT	CASSYSAGRATEAFF
14	TRBV24-1	.	TRBJ2-6	.	TGTGCCACCAGTGATCCACCGAGGGCCAACGTCCTGACTTTC	CATSDPPRANVLTF
13	TRBV12-3/TRBV12-4	.	TRBJ2-7	.	TGTGCCAGCAGGCCTTGGGGGTCCTACGAGCAGTACTTC	CASRPWGSYEQYF
14	TRBV20-1	.	TRBJ1-1	many	TGCAGTGCCACCCTGGGGGGGGCGGGCACTGAAGCTTTCTTT	CSATLGGAGTEAFF
13	TRBV6-5	TRBD1	TRBJ2-3	many	TGTGCCAGCAGCGTCAGGGGGCCAGATACGCAGTATTTT	CASSVRGPDTQYF
15	TRBV7-2	TRBD1	TRBJ2-3	many	TGTGCCAGCAGCTTATTCTCGGACAGGGCAGATACGCAGTATTTT	CASSLFSDRADTQYF